This TCR beta chain was identified during a study of T cell repertoires and Cas9 in healthy adults. Study as a whole: Multi-effector potency, cytotoxicity and lineage were assessed in SpCas9-reactive CD4 and CD8 T cells.

TCRdb's table, derived via immunoSEQ multiplex PCR, lists solely in-frame clones and lacks some. Here the sample spans about 14,000 clones, approximately 89% being singletons. Per germline, CDR1 MNHNS and CDR2 SASEGT. The CDR3 is 15 amino acids. The V and J ends lost 4 bases and 0 bases respectively, with 9 bases between them. The J gene is TRBJ2-2, the V gene TRBV6-1; D is perhaps TRBD2 (6 bases). The sample was Tregs (CD4+, CD25+, CD127-, CD137-, CD154-) from PBMCs; culture status not recorded. The TCR sequence derives from a human donor in good health. The CDR3 DNA follows: TGTGCCAGCAGTGCCCGCGGGACGAACACCGGGGAGCTGTTTTTT. Its protein is CASSARGTNTGELFF.